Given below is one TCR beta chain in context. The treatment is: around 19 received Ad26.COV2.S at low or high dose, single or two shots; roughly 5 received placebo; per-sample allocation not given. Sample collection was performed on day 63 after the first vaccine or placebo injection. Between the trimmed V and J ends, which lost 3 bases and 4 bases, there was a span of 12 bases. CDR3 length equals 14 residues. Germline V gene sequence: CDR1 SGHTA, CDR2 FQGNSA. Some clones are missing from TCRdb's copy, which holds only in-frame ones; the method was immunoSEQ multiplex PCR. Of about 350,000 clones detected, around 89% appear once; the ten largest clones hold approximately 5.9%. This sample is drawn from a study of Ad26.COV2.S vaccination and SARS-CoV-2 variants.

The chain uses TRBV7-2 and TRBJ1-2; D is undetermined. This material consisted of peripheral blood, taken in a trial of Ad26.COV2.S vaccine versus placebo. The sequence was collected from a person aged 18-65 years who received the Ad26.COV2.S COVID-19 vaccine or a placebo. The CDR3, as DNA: TGTGCCAGCAGCTTCGGCGGGAACCCCTATGGCTACACCTTC. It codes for CASSFGGNPYGYTF. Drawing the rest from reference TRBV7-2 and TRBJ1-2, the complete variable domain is GAGVSQSPSNKVTEKGKDVELRCDPISGHTALYWYRQSLGQGLEFLIYFQGNSAPDKSGLPSDRFSAERTGGSVSTLTIQRTQQEDSAVYLCASSFGGNPYGYTFGSGTRLTVV.